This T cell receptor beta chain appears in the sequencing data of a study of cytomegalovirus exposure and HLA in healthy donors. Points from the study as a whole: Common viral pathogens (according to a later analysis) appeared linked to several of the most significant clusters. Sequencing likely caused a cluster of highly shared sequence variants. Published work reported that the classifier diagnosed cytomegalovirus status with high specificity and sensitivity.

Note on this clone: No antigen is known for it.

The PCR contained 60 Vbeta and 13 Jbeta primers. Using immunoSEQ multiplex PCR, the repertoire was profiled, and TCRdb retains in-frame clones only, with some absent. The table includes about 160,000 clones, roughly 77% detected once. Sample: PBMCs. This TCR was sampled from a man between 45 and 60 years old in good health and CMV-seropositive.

The CDR3 loop is CSAQTGATNEKLFF. CDR3 nucleotide sequence: TGCAGCGCCCAAACGGGGGCAACTAATGAAAAACTGTTTTTT. This chain uses TRBV29-1 with TRBJ1-4; possible D gene TRBD1, 5 bases. Germline lookup yields CDR1 SQVTM and CDR2 ANQGSEA. The CDR3 consists of 14 residues. V lost 7 bases and J 0 bases, leaving 12 bases between the germline ends.